These T cell receptor beta chains were read from a single sample in a study of blood T cells in healthy people across ages. TCRdb reprocessed the 5' RACE reads via MiXCR and lists one record per CDR3 protein. The sample lists around 1,000,000 distinct CDR3 sequences, under 30% occurring once. This sample was shared with a second study, whose subject was T cells of mothers and their children.

Specimen: blood. The receptors originated from a girl aged 2-15 years in good health. CDR3s include the opening cysteine and the closing phenylalanine or tryptophan. The order of the fields is D gene, CDR3 length, V gene, clone size, J gene, CDR3 protein, CDR3 DNA. D genes are given only for firm matches. Clone sizes are given selectively: once, few, many, or a class where the clone is expanded.

-	13	TRBV28	-	TRBJ2-5	CAIQTGVGETQYF	TGTGCCATCCAAACGGGGGTGGGCGAGACCCAGTACTTC
-	15	TRBV9	few	TRBJ2-3	CASSVGSSSTDTQYF	TGTGCCAGCAGCGTTGGATCGTCCTCCACAGATACGCAGTATTTT
-	14	TRBV7-9	-	TRBJ1-6	CASSLGGLGSPLHF	TGTGCCAGCAGCTTAGGGGGGCTCGGCTCACCCCTCCACTTT
-	13	TRBV7-9	few	TRBJ1-1	CASSFGGSPEAFF	TGTGCCAGCAGCTTCGGGGGGTCCCCTGAAGCTTTCTTT
-	12	TRBV29-1	few	TRBJ2-6	CSADSGANVLTF	TGCAGCGCTGACTCTGGGGCCAACGTCCTGACTTTC
-	13	TRBV7-2	-	TRBJ2-6	CASSLSTGNVLTF	TGTGCCAGCAGCTTATCGACGGGCAACGTCCTGACTTTC
TRBD1	14	TRBV7-2	few	TRBJ1-2	CASTDQGDYYGYTF	TGTGCCAGCACCGATCAGGGGGATTACTATGGCTACACCTTC
-	13	TRBV5-1	-	TRBJ2-5	CASRSGFTETQYF	TGCGCCAGCAGATCAGGGTTCACAGAGACCCAGTACTTC
-	14	TRBV10-3	-	TRBJ2-3	CAIRVGLATDTQYF	TGTGCCATCAGAGTGGGGCTAGCCACAGATACGCAGTATTTT
-	12	TRBV28	few	TRBJ1-2	CATSGGGYGYTF	TGTGCCACCTCGGGGGGCGGCTATGGCTACACCTTC
TRBD2	15	TRBV5-1	many	TRBJ2-5	CASSLGLAGVGEQYF	TGCGCCAGCAGCTTGGGACTAGCGGGAGTTGGAGAGCAGTACTTC
-	12	TRBV5-6	few	TRBJ2-7	CASSIFSDEQYF	TGTGCCAGCTCCATATTCTCCGACGAGCAGTACTTC
TRBD1	14	TRBV12-3/TRBV12-4	-	TRBJ1-2	CASSFFGTGEGYTF	TGTGCCAGCAGTTTCTTTGGGACAGGGGAGGGCTACACCTTC
-	12	TRBV27	-	TRBJ1-2	CASIFGTRGYTF	TGTGCCAGCATCTTCGGGACACGGGGCTACACCTTC
TRBD2	17	TRBV2	few	TRBJ2-7	CASSDIGTSGSSYEQYF	TGTGCCAGCAGTGACATCGGGACTAGCGGGAGCTCCTACGAGCAGTACTTC